This T cell receptor (beta chain) was captured by sequencing in a study of Ad26.COV2.S vaccination and SARS-CoV-2 variants. Turning to the study itself: Recipients of Ad26.COV2.S got it intramuscularly, once or twice 56 days apart.

A note on this clone: Its antigen is unknown.

The CDR3 consists of 15 residues. CDR1 and CDR2 from the germline V gene are SGHTA and FQGTGA. Trimming removed 6 bases at V and 6 bases at J, with 17 bases between. Treatment of the sample: some 20 received Ad26.COV2.S at low or high dose, single or two shots; about five received placebo; per-sample allocation not given. At day 63 after the first vaccine or placebo injection, samples were drawn. The study used a vaccine consisting of an Ad26 vector that expressed Wuhan-strain SARS-CoV-2 spike. Study observations and caveats: Vaccinees reportedly had broad spike-specific CD8+ and CD4+ T cell responses.

Profiling relied on immunoSEQ multiplex PCR, and the TCRdb table lists in-frame clones only, not all of them. The repertoire holds some 480,000 clones, with approximately 88% as singletons. The gene calls are TRBV7-3 and TRBJ2-2; either TRBD1 or TRBD2 may supply D (5 bases each). The receptor was derived from a person between 18 and 65 years old who received the Ad26.COV2.S COVID-19 vaccine or a placebo. The sequences come from peripheral blood, collected in a trial of Ad26.COV2.S vaccine versus placebo. In DNA, the CDR3 is TGTGCCAGCAGTCGAGAGGGGCGCTTCCCCGGGGAGCTGTTTTTT. Translated: CASSREGRFPGELFF.